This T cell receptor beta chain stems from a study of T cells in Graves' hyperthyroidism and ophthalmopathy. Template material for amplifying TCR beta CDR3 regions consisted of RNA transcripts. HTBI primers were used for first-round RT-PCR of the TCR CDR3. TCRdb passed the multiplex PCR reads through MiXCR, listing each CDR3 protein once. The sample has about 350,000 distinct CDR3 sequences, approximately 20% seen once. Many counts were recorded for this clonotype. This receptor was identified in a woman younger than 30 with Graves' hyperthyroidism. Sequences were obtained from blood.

As DNA, the CDR3 is TGCGCCAGCAGCACCCACCCAAGGGGGCTCTCTGGAAACACCATATATTTT. This sequence encodes CASSTHPRGLSGNTIYF. The rearrangement uses TRBV5-1 and TRBJ1-3, with TRBD1 matching over 7 bases. This CDR3 is built from 17 residues. The germline CDR1 and CDR2 sequences are SGHRS and YFSETQ. Losses at the gene ends were 4 bases for V and 0 bases for J; bases not matched to a gene: 10.